A single sample gave rise to the 18 T cell receptor beta chains below, sequenced in a study of cytomegalovirus exposure and HLA in healthy donors. Vbeta (60) and Jbeta (13) primers were used in the PCR. Data came from immunoSEQ multiplex PCR; TCRdb stores just in-frame clones and leaves some out. The table has about 140,000 clones, roughly 80% seen once; the top ten hold under 2%. The sequencing input was PBMCs. These receptors originate from a female donor in good health and CMV-seronegative.

This chain links TRBV30 with TRBJ1-2; TRBD1 matches at 8 bases. Trimming took 5 bases from V and 6 from J; bases not matched to a gene: 5. The CDR3 is 12 residues long. Germline CDR1 is GTSNPN and CDR2 is SVGIG (reference sequence). CDR3 nucleotide sequence: TGTGCCTGGTACAGGGGGGAGGATGGCTACACCTTC. Its translation is CAWYRGEDGYTF.

The chain has TRBV28 and TRBJ1-2, with D perhaps matching TRBD1 (6 bases). Germline CDR1 is MDHEN and CDR2 is SYDVKM. V lost 6 bases and J lost 0, with 11 bases in between. This CDR3 region has 14 residues. CDR3 bases: TGTGCCAGCAGGGGGACACCCGCTAACTATGGCTACACCTTC. It codes for CASRGTPANYGYTF.

V usage is TRBV15 and J usage is TRBJ2-2; no clear D. The CDR3 is 12 amino acids. V lost 4 bases and J lost 6, with 6 bases in between. The germline gives CDR1 LNHNV, CDR2 YYDKDF (reference sequence). The CDR3 DNA reads as TGTGCCACCAGCATCGTCGCCGGGGAGCTGTTTTTT. Residues: CATSIVAGELFF.

This clone was seen only a few times. The DNA of the CDR3 is TGTGCCAGCATGACAGAAAGCTATGGCTACACCTTC. Protein sequence: CASMTESYGYTF. The chain employs TRBV2 and TRBJ1-2; a possible D gene is TRBD1 (5 bases). In germline, CDR1 is SNHLY, CDR2 FYNNEI. Trimming stripped 7 bases from V and 4 bases from J, with 10 bases between. The CDR3 spans 12 residues.

The chain employs TRBV9 and TRBJ2-7; 7 positions agree with TRBD2. The CDR3 extends over 15 amino acids. Unmatched junction bases numbered 4, after V lost 0 bases and J lost 1 base. Germline assignment: CDR1 SGDLS and CDR2 YYNGEE. Written as DNA, the CDR3 is TGTGCCAGCAGCGTAGGGCTGCGGGGGTCCTACGAGCAGTACTTC. Protein sequence: CASSVGLRGSYEQYF.

V and J are TRBV4-1 and TRBJ1-2, with D possibly matching TRBD1 (6 bases). Per the germline V gene, CDR1 is MGHRA and CDR2 is YSYEKL. The ends were cut back, 3 bases at V and 1 base at J, with 12 bases in the middle. The CDR3 spans 15 residues. The CDR3 nucleotides read TGCGCCAGCAGCCAGATGGACAGAAGTAACTATGGCTACACCTTC. The encoded protein is CASSQMDRSNYGYTF.

The rearrangement links TRBV29-1 to TRBJ2-5; 10 bases align to TRBD2. The J call is in doubt because the DNA end fits TRBJ2-7 better. Germline CDR1 is SQVTM and CDR2 is ANQGSEA. The CDR3 is made up of 14 amino acids. For the CDR3, the DNA is TGCAGCGTTGTGGTAGCGGGAGGCTTCTACGAGCAGTACTTC. It yields the protein CSVVVAGGFYEQYF.

The gene calls are TRBV7-2 and TRBJ2-7, with 8 bases lining up with TRBD2. The CDR3 covers 15 residues. CDR1 SGHTA and CDR2 FQGNSA come from the germline V gene. The trim removed 6 bases at V and 2 bases at J, leaving 9 bases unmatched. The CDR3 DNA follows: TGTGCCAGCAGGATAAACCCGGGACTAGCCTACGAGCAGTACTTC. Protein product: CASRINPGLAYEQYF.

This clone appeared a few times. This sequence joins TRBV4-2 and TRBJ1-2; 8 nucleotides align to TRBD1. Germline CDR1 LGHNA, CDR2 YNFKEQ. CDR3 size: 16 residues. V dropped 0 bases and J dropped 8; count of bases not matched to a gene: 11. CDR3 nucleotide sequence: TGTGCCAGCAGCCAAGATGTTAATGGGGACAGGAGGGGCTACACCTTC. Translation gives CASSQDVNGDRRGYTF.

This chain links TRBV7-9 with TRBJ1-2, with D unclear. V gave up 1 base and J gave up 4 bases, with 4 bases separating them. The CDR3 loop spans 12 amino acids. Per the germline V gene, CDR1 is SEHNR and CDR2 is FQNEAQ (reference sequence). The CDR3 reads CASSLDSYGYTF. The CDR3 coding sequence is TGTGCCAGCAGCTTAGACAGCTATGGCTACACCTTC.

This clone was detected only once. The chain recombines TRBV7-2 with TRBJ2-1, with 8 bases matching TRBD2. The CDR3 is made up of 17 amino acids. Per germline, CDR1 SGHTA and CDR2 FQGNSA. V lost 5 bases to trimming and J lost 4 bases; unmatched junction nucleotides: 13. The CDR3: CASSNPRGGRPYNEQFF. The CDR3 DNA reads TGTGCCAGCAGCAACCCCAGAGGCGGGAGGCCTTACAATGAGCAGTTCTTC.

The CDR3 sequence is CASSPTGGPYEQYF. The CDR3 DNA reads as TGTGCCAGCAGCCCGACAGGGGGCCCCTACGAGCAGTACTTC. This chain joins TRBV7-8 and TRBJ2-7; 10 bases match TRBD1. The CDR3 totals 14 residues. Germline CDR1 reads SGHVS; CDR2 reads FQNEAQ. V lost 5 bases, J lost 2 bases, and 3 bases stayed unmatched.

This clone was seen once. The rearrangement uses TRBV10-1 and TRBJ2-1; maybe TRBD2 (5 bases). Germline lookup yields CDR1 WNHNN and CDR2 SYGVQD (reference sequence). CDR3 size: 14 residues. The V gene lost 4 bases and the J gene lost 5 bases, with 12 bases spanning the gap. DNA for the CDR3: TGCGCCAGCAGTGCGAGTAGCGCCAACAATGAGCAGTTCTTC. It encodes CASSASSANNEQFF.

This clone occurred a few times. The chain employs TRBV10-3 and TRBJ1-5, with D perhaps TRBD1 (5 bases). CDR1 is ENHRY, CDR2 SYGVKD, per germline. The CDR3 extends over 11 amino acids. V was shortened by 4 bases and J by 9 bases, with 7 bases between the two germline ends. This CDR3 reads CAISAGGPQHF. DNA of the CDR3: TGTGCCATCAGTGCCGGGGGGCCCCAGCATTTT.

The CDR3 reads CASSFGQGQQPQHF. CDR3 coding DNA: TGTGCCAGCAGTTTTGGACAGGGACAACAGCCCCAGCATTTT. The chain is built from TRBV27 and TRBJ1-5, with TRBD1 matching over 8 bases. In germline, CDR1 is MNHEY, CDR2 SMNVEV (reference sequence). This CDR3 region has 14 residues. J lost 7 bases, V lost 3 bases, and 5 bases had no gene match.

The chain combines TRBV19 with TRBJ1-1, with D perhaps TRBD1 (6 bases). CDR1 and CDR2 from the germline V gene are LNHDA and SQIVND (reference sequence). Trimming removed 10 bases at V and 11 bases at J, with 29 bases between. The CDR3 consists of 15 residues. The CDR3 coding sequence is TGTGCCACCGGGGGGGGAGGGGGTGGGCGTAGCGGGGCTTTCTTT. As protein: CATGGGGGGRSGAFF.

Notes on this clone: An end of the junction differs from the germline gene, which may be a read error. This chain connects TRBV7-7 to TRBJ2-2, with D perhaps being TRBD1 or TRBD2 (7 bases each). CDR3 length equals 12 residues. Per the germline V gene, CDR1 is SSHAT and CDR2 is FNYEAQ (reference sequence). Here the CDR3 DNA reads TGTGCTAGCAGGGGGGGAGCCGGGGAGCTGTTTTTT. Translated, it gives CASRGGAGELFF.

This chain links TRBV4-1 with TRBJ1-4; 10 bases agree with TRBD1. Germline values: CDR1 MGHRA, CDR2 YSYEKL. The junction had 12 bases not matched to a gene; V was cut back by 4 bases and J by 1 base. CDR3 length: 19 residues. In DNA, the CDR3 is TGCGCCAGCAGCCGATTTCCGACAGGGGGCGCAGAAACTAATGAAAAACTGTTTTTT. It yields the protein CASSRFPTGGAETNEKLFF.